The 16 T cell receptor beta chains presented below share a single source sample, sequenced in a study of CD8+CD57+ T cells in acquired aplastic anemia. CDR3 and TCR beta VDJ profiling relied on a genomic DNA template. TCRdb redid the calling of the reads with MiXCR, one entry per CDR3 protein. The sample has under 200,000 distinct CDR3 sequences, 65% to 75% seen once; the top ten hold about 50%. Patients included in sequencing had previously demonstrated CD8+CD57+ cell expansion by flow cytometry. Sample: sorted CD4+, CD8+, or CD8+CD57+ T cells (not recorded which) from PBMCs. These receptors were obtained from a human donor with aplastic anemia.

This chain uses TRBV7-2 with TRBJ1-1; a possible D gene is TRBD1 (5 bases). The CDR3 is 15 amino acids. Trimming removed 1 base from V and 4 bases from J, with 13 bases in between. Per germline, CDR1 SGHTA and CDR2 FQGNSA. This chain's CDR3 is CASSLEPGRGTEAFF. The DNA for the CDR3 is TGTGCCAGCAGCTTAGAGCCAGGGCGGGGCACTGAAGCTTTCTTT. The entire variable domain, with the rest obtained from reference TRBV7-2 and TRBJ1-1, is as follows: GAGVSQSPSNKVTEKGKDVELRCDPISGHTALYWYRQSLGQGLEFLIYFQGNSAPDKSGLPSDRFSAERTGGSVSTLTIQRTQQEDSAVYLCASSLEPGRGTEAFFGQGTRLTVV.

The gene calls are TRBV10-1 and TRBJ2-1, with 9 bases identical to TRBD1. Germline CDR1 and CDR2: WNHNN and SYGVQD (reference sequence). The CDR3 extends over 15 amino acids. V shed 3 bases and J 9 bases; nucleotides not matched to a gene: 9. The CDR3 sequence is CASSESSTGGGEQFF. DNA for the CDR3: TGCGCCAGCAGTGAAAGCTCGACAGGGGGAGGTGAGCAGTTCTTC.

The V call is TRBV20-1, the J call TRBJ2-7; 8 bases agree with TRBD1. The germline V gene encodes CDR1 DFQATT and CDR2 SNEGSKA (reference sequence). The CDR3 is 14 amino acids. Losses at the gene ends were 3 bases for V and 1 base for J; bases not matched to a gene: 5. The CDR3 coding sequence is TGCAGTGCTAGGGGCAGGGGGCTGTCCTACGAGCAGTACTTC. It specifies CSARGRGLSYEQYF.

J is TRBJ2-2 and V is TRBV6-4; no reliable D call. V was pared by 4 bases and J by 3 bases, with 12 bases between. Germline V lookup: CDR1 MRHNA, CDR2 SNTAGT. The CDR3 has 15 residues. The CDR3 region is CASSATAGDTGELFF. CDR3 in DNA: TGTGCCAGCAGTGCCACGGCAGGTGACACCGGGGAGCTGTTTTTT.

The V gene is TRBV7-8, the J gene TRBJ2-3; D gene unclear. Germline assignment: CDR1 SGHVS and CDR2 FQNEAQ. V lost 1 base to trimming and J lost 1 base, with 9 bases between them. The CDR3 sequence is 15 residues long. DNA for the CDR3: TGTGCCAGCAGCTTAGGGCTAGGGCGCACAGATACGCAGTATTTT. The encoded protein is CASSLGLGRTDTQYF.

The V and J genes are TRBV20-1 and TRBJ2-1; D is possibly TRBD2 (6 bases). The CDR3 consists of 14 residues. From germline, CDR1 is DFQATT and CDR2 SNEGSKA (reference sequence). The V gene lost 3 bases and the J gene lost 0 bases, with 9 bases spanning the gap. The DNA of the CDR3 is TGCAGTGCTAGCCGGGGGAACTCCTACAATGAGCAGTTCTTC. Encoded protein: CSASRGNSYNEQFF.

The chain has TRBV7-9 and TRBJ2-4; D possibly corresponds to TRBD1 (5 bases). CDR1 SEHNR and CDR2 FQNEAQ come from the germline V gene (reference sequence). V lost 2 bases, J lost 0 bases, and 8 bases lay in between. The CDR3 runs 15 residues. In DNA form, the CDR3 reads TGTGCCAGCAGCTTAATTCAGGGAGCCAAAAACATTCAGTACTTC. This sequence encodes CASSLIQGAKNIQYF.

The chain couples TRBV20-1 to TRBJ1-5; D unresolved. The CDR3 covers 13 residues. V lost 6 bases and J 0 bases, leaving 9 bases between the germline ends. Per germline, CDR1 DFQATT and CDR2 SNEGSKA (reference sequence). The CDR3 sequence is CSASQPSNQPQHF. For the CDR3, the DNA is TGCAGTGCGTCACAGCCTAGCAATCAGCCCCAGCATTTT.

This clonotype has only one observation. The chain carries TRBV10-1 and TRBJ1-1; the match to TRBD1 covers 12 bases. Germline trimming cut 7 bases from V and 3 bases from J; bases unmatched to any gene: 6. Germline assignment: CDR1 WNHNN and CDR2 SYGVQD (reference sequence). This CDR3 spans 15 amino acids. CDR3 protein: CASKPGQGADTEAFF. CDR3 bases: TGCGCCAGCAAGCCGGGACAGGGGGCGGACACTGAAGCTTTCTTT.

This clonotype was seen a handful of times. The chain uses TRBV20-1 and TRBJ2-1; possible D gene TRBD2, 6 bases. The germline gives CDR1 DFQATT, CDR2 SNEGSKA (reference sequence). The CDR3 has 14 residues. V gave up 3 bases and J gave up 6 bases, with 15 bases separating them. In DNA, the CDR3 is TGCAGTGCTAGGTTTACTAGCTCTGTCAATGAGCAGTTCTTC. Translated, it gives CSARFTSSVNEQFF.

The sample holds a few counts of this clonotype. V usage is TRBV20-1 and J usage is TRBJ2-1; 11 bases agree with TRBD2. Per the germline V gene, CDR1 is DFQATT and CDR2 is SNEGSKA (reference sequence). The junction had 14 bases not matched to a gene; V was cut back by 4 bases and J by 9 bases. The CDR3 runs to 16 residues. CDR3 coding DNA: TGCAGTGCTACCCGGGGGGCTAGCGGGAGGAGGAGTGAGCAGTTCTTC. Its translation: CSATRGASGRRSEQFF.

This clonotype has a single count. The chain recombines TRBV5-1 with TRBJ2-3; 10 nucleotides align to TRBD2. V shed 4 bases, J shed 6 bases, and the junction held 14 bases outside the gene matches. The CDR3 is 17 residues long. CDR1 is SGHRS, CDR2 YFSETQ, per germline. In DNA form, the CDR3 reads TGCGCCAGCAGCCTTTTACCGGGAGCGGGAGGGTACGATACGCAGTATTTT. It yields the protein CASSLLPGAGGYDTQYF.

Comment on this clonotype: One end of the junction is discordant with germline, which a read error may explain. The CDR3 reads CASTLIGSGVTQYF. The CDR3 DNA reads TGTGCCAGCACCTTAATAGGTTCAGGGGTGACCCAGTACTTC. The chain employs TRBV7-7 and TRBJ2-5; tentatively, D is TRBD1 (6 bases). The CDR3 is 14 amino acids. Germline V gives CDR1 SSHAT, CDR2 FNYEAQ (reference sequence).

This clonotype showed up just a few times. This chain joins TRBV10-3 and TRBJ2-7, with D unclear. Trimming removed 0 bases from V and 3 bases from J, with 6 bases in between. The CDR3 is 13 amino acids. Germline V gene data show CDR1 as ENHRY and CDR2 as SYGVKD. CDR3 bases: TGTGCCATCAGTGAGTCTGCCCTCTACGAGCAGTACTTC. Encoded protein: CAISESALYEQYF.

This clonotype was detected once. This sequence joins TRBV10-3 and TRBJ2-4; D is unresolved. Germline loops: CDR1 ENHRY, CDR2 SYGVKD. The V and J ends lost 5 bases and 0 bases respectively, with 14 bases between them. The CDR3 contains 16 residues. The CDR3 DNA reads TGTGCCATCAGTCCCTCCGCTGGGTTAGCCAAAAACATTCAGTACTTC. It encodes CAISPSAGLAKNIQYF.

CDR3 sequence: CASSLAGGGTEAFF. In nucleotides, the CDR3 is TGTGCCAGCAGCTTGGCCGGGGGAGGCACTGAAGCTTTCTTT. This sequence joins TRBV5-6 and TRBJ1-1, with D maybe TRBD1 (5 bases). V was trimmed by 0 bases and J by 4 bases, leaving 10 bases between them. The CDR3 loop spans 14 amino acids. Per the germline V gene, CDR1 is SGHDT and CDR2 is YYEEEE. The complete variable domain, with remaining parts taken from reference TRBV5-6 and TRBJ1-1, reads DAGVTQSPTHLIKTRGQQVTLRCSPKSGHDTVSWYQQALGQGPQFIFQYYEEEERQRGNFPDRFSGHQFPNYSSELNVNALLLGDSALYLCASSLAGGGTEAFFGQGTRLTVV.